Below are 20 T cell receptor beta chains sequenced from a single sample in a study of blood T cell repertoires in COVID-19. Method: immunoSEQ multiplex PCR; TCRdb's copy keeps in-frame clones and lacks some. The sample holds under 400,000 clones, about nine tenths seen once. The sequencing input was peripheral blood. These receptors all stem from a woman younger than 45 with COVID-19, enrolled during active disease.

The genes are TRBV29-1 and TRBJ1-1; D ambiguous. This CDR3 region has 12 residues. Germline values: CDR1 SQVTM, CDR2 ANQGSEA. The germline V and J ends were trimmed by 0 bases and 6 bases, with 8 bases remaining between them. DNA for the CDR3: TGCAGCGTTGAAGATCTACGGTCTGAAGCTTTCTTT. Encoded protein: CSVEDLRSEAFF.

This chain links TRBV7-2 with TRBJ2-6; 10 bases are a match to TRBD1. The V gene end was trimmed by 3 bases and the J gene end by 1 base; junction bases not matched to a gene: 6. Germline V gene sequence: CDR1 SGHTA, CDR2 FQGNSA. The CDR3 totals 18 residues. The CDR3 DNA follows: TGTGCCAGCAGCTTTTGGGACAGGGGAGTTTCTGGGGCCAACGTCCTGACTTTC. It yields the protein CASSFWDRGVSGANVLTF.

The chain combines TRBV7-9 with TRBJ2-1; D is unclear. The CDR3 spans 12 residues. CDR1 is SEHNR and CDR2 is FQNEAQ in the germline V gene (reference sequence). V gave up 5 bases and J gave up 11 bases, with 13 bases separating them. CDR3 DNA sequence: TGTGCCAGCAGCCTGCCGGGTGACCAGCAGTTCTTC. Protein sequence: CASSLPGDQQFF.

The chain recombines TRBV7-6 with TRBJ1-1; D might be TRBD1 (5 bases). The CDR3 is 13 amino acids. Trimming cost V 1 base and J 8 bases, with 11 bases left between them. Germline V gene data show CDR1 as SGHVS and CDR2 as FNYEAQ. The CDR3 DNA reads TGTGCCAGCAGCTTAGTTAGAGCAGGGGAAGCTTTCTTT. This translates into CASSLVRAGEAFF.

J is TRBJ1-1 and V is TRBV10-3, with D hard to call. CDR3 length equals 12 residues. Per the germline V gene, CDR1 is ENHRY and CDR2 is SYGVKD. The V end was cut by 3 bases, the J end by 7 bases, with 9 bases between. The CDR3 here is CAISEGSGEAFF. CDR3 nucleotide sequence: TGTGCCATCAGTGAAGGTTCGGGTGAAGCTTTCTTT.

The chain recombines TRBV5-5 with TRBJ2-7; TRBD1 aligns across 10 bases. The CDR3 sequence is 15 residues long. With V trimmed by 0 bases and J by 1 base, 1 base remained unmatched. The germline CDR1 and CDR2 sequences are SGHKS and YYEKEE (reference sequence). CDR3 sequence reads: CASSLGQGASYEQYF. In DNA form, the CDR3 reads TGTGCCAGCAGCTTGGGACAGGGGGCTTCCTACGAGCAGTACTTC. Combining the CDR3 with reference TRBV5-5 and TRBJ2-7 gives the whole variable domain DAGVTQSPTHLIKTRGQQVTLRCSPISGHKSVSWYQQVLGQGPQFIFQYYEKEERGRGNFPDRFSARQFPNYSSELNVNALLLGDSALYLCASSLGQGASYEQYFGPGTRLTVT.

This CDR3 is CASSYLSADTYEQYF. The DNA for the CDR3 is TGTGCCAGCAGTTACCTTAGCGCCGACACCTACGAGCAGTACTTC. The rearrangement links TRBV28 to TRBJ2-7, with D possibly being TRBD2 (5 bases). The V end lost 4 bases, the J end lost 2 bases, and 15 bases lay between the germline ends. The length of the CDR3 is 15 residues. CDR1 and CDR2 (germline): MDHEN, SYDVKM. Full variable domain (rest looked up from reference TRBV28 and TRBJ2-7): DVKVTQSSRYLVKRTGEKVFLECVQDMDHENMFWYRQDPGLGLRLIYFSYDVKMKEKGDIPEGYSVSREKKERFSLILESASTNQTSMYLCASSYLSADTYEQYFGPGTRLTVT.

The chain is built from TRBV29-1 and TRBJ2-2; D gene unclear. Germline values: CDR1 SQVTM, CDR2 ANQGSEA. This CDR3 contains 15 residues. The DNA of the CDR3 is TGCGACGGGTTAGCCGGAAATTTGAACACCGGGGAGCTGTTTTTT. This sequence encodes CDGLAGNLNTGELFF.

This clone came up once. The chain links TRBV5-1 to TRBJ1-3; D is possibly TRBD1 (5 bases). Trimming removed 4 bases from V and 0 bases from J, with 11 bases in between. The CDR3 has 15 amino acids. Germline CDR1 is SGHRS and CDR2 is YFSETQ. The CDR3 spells CASSPDSYSGNTIYF. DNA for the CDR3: TGCGCCAGCAGCCCAGACAGCTACTCTGGAAACACCATATATTTT.

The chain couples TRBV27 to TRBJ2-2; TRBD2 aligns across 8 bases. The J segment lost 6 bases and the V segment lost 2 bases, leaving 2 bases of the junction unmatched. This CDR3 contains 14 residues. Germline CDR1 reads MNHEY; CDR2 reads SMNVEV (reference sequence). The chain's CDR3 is CASSLLAGPGELFF. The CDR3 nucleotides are TGTGCCAGCAGTTTACTAGCGGGTCCCGGGGAGCTGTTTTTT.

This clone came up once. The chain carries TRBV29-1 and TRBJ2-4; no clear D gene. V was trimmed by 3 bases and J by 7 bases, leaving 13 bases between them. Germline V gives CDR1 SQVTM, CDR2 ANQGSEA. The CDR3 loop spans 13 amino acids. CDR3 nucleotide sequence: TGCAGCGTTGAGAGCCCCTCTCGGAACATTCAGTACTTC. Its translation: CSVESPSRNIQYF.

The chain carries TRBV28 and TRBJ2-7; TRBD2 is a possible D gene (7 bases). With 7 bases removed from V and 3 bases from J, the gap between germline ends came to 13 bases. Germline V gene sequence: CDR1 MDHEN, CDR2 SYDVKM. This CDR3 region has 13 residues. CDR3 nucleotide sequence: TGTGCCAGCACCGGAGGGGGGGTCTACGAGCAGTACTTC. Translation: CASTGGGVYEQYF.

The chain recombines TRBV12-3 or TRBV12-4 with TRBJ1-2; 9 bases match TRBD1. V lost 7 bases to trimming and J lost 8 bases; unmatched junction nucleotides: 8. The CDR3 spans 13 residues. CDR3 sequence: CASTGTGSVGYTF. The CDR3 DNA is TGTGCCAGCACCGGGACAGGGTCGGTCGGCTACACCTTC.

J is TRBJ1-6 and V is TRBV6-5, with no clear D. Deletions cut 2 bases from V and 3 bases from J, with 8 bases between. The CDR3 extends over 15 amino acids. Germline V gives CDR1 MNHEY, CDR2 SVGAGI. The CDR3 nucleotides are TGTGCCAGCAGTTACCGAGACATCTATAATTCACCCCTCCACTTT. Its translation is CASSYRDIYNSPLHF.

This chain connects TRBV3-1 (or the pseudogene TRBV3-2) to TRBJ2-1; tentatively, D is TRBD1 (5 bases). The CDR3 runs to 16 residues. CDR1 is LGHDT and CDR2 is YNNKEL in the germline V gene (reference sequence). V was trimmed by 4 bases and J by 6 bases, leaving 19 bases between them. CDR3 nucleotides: TGTGCCAGCAGCCGAAATCGGCAGGGTTGGGGCAATGAGCAGTTCTTC. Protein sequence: CASSRNRQGWGNEQFF.

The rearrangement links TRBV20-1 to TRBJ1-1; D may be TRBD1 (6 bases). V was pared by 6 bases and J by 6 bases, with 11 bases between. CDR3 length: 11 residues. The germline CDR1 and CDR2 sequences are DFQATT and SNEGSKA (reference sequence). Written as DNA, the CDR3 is TGCAGTGCCTTGGACAGCGCTGAAGCTTTCTTT. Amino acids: CSALDSAEAFF.

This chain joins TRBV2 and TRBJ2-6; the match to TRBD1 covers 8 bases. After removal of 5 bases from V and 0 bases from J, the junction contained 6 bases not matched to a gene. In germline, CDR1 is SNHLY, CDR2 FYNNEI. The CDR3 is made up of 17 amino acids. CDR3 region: CASSPGQAASGANVLTF. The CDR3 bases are TGTGCCAGCAGTCCGGGACAGGCCGCCTCTGGGGCCAACGTCCTGACTTTC. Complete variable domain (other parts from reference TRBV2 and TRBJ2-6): EPEVTQTPSHQVTQMGQEVILRCVPISNHLYFYWYRQILGQKVEFLVSFYNNEISEKSEIFDDQFSVERPDGSNFTLKIRSTKLEDSAMYFCASSPGQAASGANVLTFGAGSRLTVL.

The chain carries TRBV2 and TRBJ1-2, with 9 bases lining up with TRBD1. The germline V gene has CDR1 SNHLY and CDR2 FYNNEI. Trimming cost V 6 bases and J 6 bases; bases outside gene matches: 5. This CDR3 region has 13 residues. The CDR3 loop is CASRRTGVDGYTF. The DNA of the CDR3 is TGTGCCAGCAGGAGGACAGGGGTTGATGGCTACACCTTC.

The CDR3, as DNA: TGTGCCAGCAGCTTAGCGGTATCTCAAGAGACCCAGTACTTC. It specifies CASSLAVSQETQYF. V is TRBV11-2 and J is TRBJ2-5; D ambiguous. Germline V gene data show CDR1 as SGHAT and CDR2 as FQNNGV. The length of the CDR3 is 14 residues. V gave up 1 base and J gave up 2 bases, with 8 bases separating them.

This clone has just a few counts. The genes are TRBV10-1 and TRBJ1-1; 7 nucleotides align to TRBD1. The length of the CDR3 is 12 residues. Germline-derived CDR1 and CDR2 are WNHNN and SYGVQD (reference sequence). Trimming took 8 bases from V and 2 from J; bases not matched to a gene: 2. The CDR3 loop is CASGDSNTEAFF. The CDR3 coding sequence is TGCGCCAGCGGGGACAGTAACACTGAAGCTTTCTTT.